Listed here are 20 T cell receptor beta chains from one sample, sequenced in a study of blood T cell repertoires in COVID-19. The table came from immunoSEQ multiplex PCR; TCRdb's copy has only in-frame clones and leaves some out. The sample includes about 240,000 clones, around 90% of them seen just once. The sequenced sample consisted of peripheral blood. Receptors originate from a woman in her thirties or forties who had recovered from COVID-19.

V usage is TRBV5-4 and J usage is TRBJ1-2, with 12 positions matching TRBD1. The germline V gene has CDR1 SGHNT and CDR2 YYREEE (reference sequence). The CDR3 covers 15 residues. With V trimmed by 4 bases and J by 3 bases, 4 bases remained unmatched. The chain's CDR3 is CASSHGTGGDYGYTF. DNA for the CDR3: TGTGCCAGCAGCCACGGGACAGGGGGCGACTATGGCTACACCTTC.

This clone was detected only a few times. The rearrangement links TRBV6-5 to TRBJ1-2, with TRBD1 as a possible D gene (6 bases). Germline V lookup: CDR1 MNHEY, CDR2 SVGAGI. Trimming took 2 bases from V and 8 from J, leaving 18 bases between them. The CDR3 length is 15 residues. For the CDR3, the DNA is TGTGCCAGCAGTTACCTCGACAGGCGGGAGGGAGGCTACACCTTC. It encodes CASSYLDRREGGYTF.

The rearrangement uses TRBV11-2 and TRBJ1-2, with 8 bases lining up with TRBD1. CDR1 and CDR2 from the germline V gene are SGHAT and FQNNGV. The ends lost 5 bases at V and 8 bases at J; junction bases unmatched: 16. This CDR3 region has 16 residues. The CDR3 region is CASSPLPQGARWGYTF. As DNA, the CDR3 is TGTGCCAGCAGCCCCCTTCCCCAGGGGGCGAGGTGGGGCTACACCTTC.

The chain is built from TRBV6-2 or TRBV6-3 and TRBJ2-7; maybe TRBD1 (5 bases). Trimming pared 6 bases from V and 0 bases from J, leaving 12 bases between. This CDR3 has 14 amino acids. Germline V gene lookup returns CDR1 MNHEY and CDR2 SVGEGT. CDR3 sequence (DNA): TGTGCCAGCAGCCCCAGGGCGAGCTCCTACGAGCAGTACGTC. As protein: CASSPRASSYEQYV.

The CDR3 nucleotides read TGTGCCAGCAGCCGCACACCCTCCCGCAGGGGCACTGAAGCTTTCTTT. It encodes CASSRTPSRRGTEAFF. V usage is TRBV13 and J usage is TRBJ1-1; D is perhaps TRBD1 (6 bases). CDR1 and CDR2 (germline): PRHDT, FYEKMQ (reference sequence). V was shortened by 5 bases and J by 4 bases, with 20 bases between the two germline ends. The CDR3 extends over 16 amino acids.

This chain uses TRBV14 with TRBJ1-4, with a tentative D call TRBD1 (6 bases). Germline V gene lookup returns CDR1 SGHDN and CDR2 FVKESK. The V and J ends lost 4 bases and 3 bases respectively, with 12 bases between them. This CDR3 spans 15 amino acids. The CDR3 DNA reads TGTGCCAGCAGCCCCGGACAGAGCCCTAATGAAAAACTGTTTTTT. Translated, it gives CASSPGQSPNEKLFF. The full variable domain, rest sourced from reference TRBV14 and TRBJ1-4, is EAGVTQFPSHSVIEKGQTVTLRCDPISGHDNLYWYRRVMGKEIKFLLHFVKESKQDESGMPNNRFLAERTGGTYSTLKVQPAELEDSGVYFCASSPGQSPNEKLFFGSGTQLSVL.

The CDR3, as DNA: TGTGCCAGTCCAGGGTCCTCTGGAAACACCATATATTTT. Translating gives CASPGSSGNTIYF. The gene calls are TRBV19 and TRBJ1-3, with D perhaps TRBD1 (5 bases). CDR3 size: 13 residues. The germline CDR1 and CDR2 sequences are LNHDA and SQIVND (reference sequence). V lost 8 bases, J lost 0 bases, and 8 bases lay in between.

This sequence joins TRBV10-3 and TRBJ1-1; TRBD1 might be the D (5 bases). Deletions cut 6 bases from V and 0 bases from J, with 8 bases between. This CDR3 contains 13 residues. Germline-derived CDR1 and CDR2 are ENHRY and SYGVKD. The CDR3 coding sequence is TGTGCCATCAGCCCGGGGGTGAACACTGAAGCTTTCTTT. Translating gives CAISPGVNTEAFF.

The V and J genes are TRBV11-2 and TRBJ1-5, with TRBD1 as a possible D gene (5 bases). Trimming removed 0 bases at V and 2 bases at J, with 11 bases between. Germline lookup yields CDR1 SGHAT and CDR2 FQNNGV. The CDR3 is 16 amino acids. CDR3 nucleotide sequence: TGTGCCAGCAGCTTAGATGGGGCAGGACGCAATCAGCCCCAGCATTTT. It specifies CASSLDGAGRNQPQHF.

The chain combines TRBV6-6 with TRBJ1-6, with 11 bases that match TRBD1. After removal of 7 bases from V and 9 bases from J, the junction contained 5 bases not matched to a gene. The CDR3 extends over 14 amino acids. Germline V CDR1 and CDR2: MNHNY, SVGAGI (reference sequence). The CDR3 nucleotides are TGTGCCAGCATCGCCGGGACAGGGGGTTCACCCCTCCACTTT. It encodes CASIAGTGGSPLHF.

This clone was detected a few times. The J gene is TRBJ2-1, the V gene TRBV12-3 or TRBV12-4, with D maybe TRBD2 (6 bases). CDR3 length: 13 amino acids. Trimming pared 5 bases from V and 12 bases from J, leaving 17 bases between. The chain's CDR3 is CASSRGPFGGQFF. In DNA, the CDR3 is TGTGCCAGCAGTCGTGGGCCGTTCGGGGGGCAGTTCTTC.

The genes are TRBV16 and TRBJ1-4; D remains ambiguous. Trimming took 4 bases from V and 4 from J, leaving 10 bases between them. This CDR3 comprises 14 residues. The germline V gene encodes CDR1 KGHSY and CDR2 FQNENV. CDR3 nucleotides: TGTGCCAGCAGCCCCCGGGGATTTAATGAAAAACTGTTTTTT. Encoded protein: CASSPRGFNEKLFF.

The chain carries TRBV7-2 and TRBJ2-5; D gene uncertain. Germline CDR1 SGHTA, CDR2 FQGNSA. The V end lost 0 bases, the J end lost 1 base, and 9 bases lay between the germline ends. The CDR3 loop spans 15 amino acids. The chain's CDR3 is CASSLAAGSQETQYF. Written as DNA, the CDR3 is TGTGCCAGCAGCTTAGCGGCAGGTTCCCAAGAGACCCAGTACTTC.

The chain couples TRBV9 to TRBJ2-1, with D perhaps matching TRBD1 (6 bases). Germline V CDR1 and CDR2: SGDLS, YYNGEE. This CDR3 contains 19 residues. Trimming removed 0 bases at V and 0 bases at J, with 19 bases between. The DNA for the CDR3 is TGTGCCAGCAGCGTAGTAGGGGGATCGGGCGGCGGCTCCTACAATGAGCAGTTCTTC. It translates to CASSVVGGSGGGSYNEQFF. Full variable domain (remainder filled in from reference TRBV9 and TRBJ2-1): DSGVTQTPKHLITATGQRVTLRCSPRSGDLSVYWYQQSLDQGLQFLIQYYNGEERAKGNILERFSAQQFPDLHSELNLSSLELGDSALYFCASSVVGGSGGGSYNEQFFGPGTRLTVL.

V and J are TRBV19 and TRBJ1-1; possible D gene TRBD1, 5 bases. Germline V lookup: CDR1 LNHDA, CDR2 SQIVND (reference sequence). This CDR3 comprises 14 residues. V lost 7 bases and J lost 0, with 12 bases in between. CDR3 protein: CASNGGYLNTEAFF. DNA of the CDR3: TGTGCCAGTAATGGGGGGTACTTGAACACTGAAGCTTTCTTT. The whole variable domain, remainder taken from reference TRBV19 and TRBJ1-1, is DGGITQSPKYLFRKEGQNVTLSCEQNLNHDAMYWYRQDPGQGLRLIYYSQIVNDFQKGDIAEGYSVSREKKESFPLTVTSAQKNPTAFYLCASNGGYLNTEAFFGQGTRLTVV.

J is TRBJ2-1 and V is TRBV6-5; 8 bases are a match to TRBD1. The germline V gene encodes CDR1 MNHEY and CDR2 SVGAGI. The CDR3 has 15 amino acids. With 6 bases clipped from V and 0 bases from J, the junction kept 4 bases outside the gene matches. The CDR3 is CASSRTGGSYNEQFF. In nucleotides, the CDR3 is TGTGCCAGCAGCCGAACAGGGGGCTCCTACAATGAGCAGTTCTTC.

V is TRBV25-1 and J is TRBJ1-1, with 7 bases matching TRBD1. CDR1 and CDR2 (germline): MGHDK, SYGVNS. The J segment lost 1 base and the V segment lost 7 bases, leaving 6 bases of the junction unmatched. The CDR3 contains 14 residues. The CDR3 nucleotides are TGTGCCAGCACCCGACAGGGATCGAACACTGAAGCTTTCTTT. Its protein product is CASTRQGSNTEAFF.

This chain joins TRBV6-4 and TRBJ2-1; D is perhaps TRBD2 (5 bases). This CDR3 is built from 16 residues. Germline-derived CDR1 and CDR2 are MRHNA and SNTAGT. Trimming stripped 2 bases from V and 0 bases from J, with 11 bases between. Written as DNA, the CDR3 is TGTGCCAGCAGTGACCAGCGGACGAGCTCCTACAATGAGCAGTTCTTC. It codes for CASSDQRTSSYNEQFF.

The rearrangement joins TRBV7-2 to TRBJ1-2; D is perhaps TRBD1 (5 bases). CDR1 and CDR2 (germline): SGHTA, FQGNSA. The length of the CDR3 is 15 residues. V dropped 3 bases and J dropped 13 bases, with 24 bases sitting between them. The DNA of the CDR3 is TGTGCCAGCAGCTTGGGGGGTCACACCGGGTCCGGGCGCACCTTC. Its translation: CASSLGGHTGSGRTF.

This rearrangement joins TRBV18 to TRBJ2-7; D is possibly TRBD1 (6 bases). Germline V gene lookup returns CDR1 KGHSH and CDR2 LQKENI. This CDR3 is built from 14 residues. Trimming pared 3 bases from V and 5 bases from J, leaving 14 bases between. For the CDR3, the DNA is TGTGCCAGCTCACCTATTACAGGGACGGACGAGCAGTACGTC. The encoded protein is CASSPITGTDEQYV.